These 6 T cell receptor beta chains originate from one sample sequenced in a study of T cell changes during pregnancy in multiple sclerosis. The assay was immunoSEQ multiplex PCR, and TCRdb's table has in-frame clones only and misses some. The sample lists about 36,000 clones, 93% occurring once. The material sequenced was CD4+ T cells from peripheral blood mononuclear cells, taken in the first trimester of pregnancy. All receptors derive from a female donor with multiple sclerosis, enrolled in a pregnancy study.

V usage is TRBV7-3 and J usage is TRBJ1-2, with D unresolved. CDR3 length equals 13 residues. V was cut by 5 bases and J by 4 bases, with 11 bases left in between. Germline V gene sequence: CDR1 SGHTA, CDR2 FQGTGA. The CDR3 DNA sequence: TGTGCCAGCAGCCCGGGAGGTTCCTATGGCTACACCTTC. Protein sequence: CASSPGGSYGYTF.

V usage is TRBV19 and J usage is TRBJ1-3; unclear D gene. The CDR3 has 14 amino acids. The germline V and J ends were trimmed by 8 bases and 0 bases, with 11 bases remaining between them. Germline V lookup: CDR1 LNHDA, CDR2 SQIVND (reference sequence). This CDR3 is CASRSGSSGNTIYF. CDR3 nucleotide sequence: TGTGCCAGTCGTTCCGGGAGCTCTGGAAACACCATATATTTT. Variable domain in full (rest from reference TRBV19 and TRBJ1-3): DGGITQSPKYLFRKEGQNVTLSCEQNLNHDAMYWYRQDPGQGLRLIYYSQIVNDFQKGDIAEGYSVSREKKESFPLTVTSAQKNPTAFYLCASRSGSSGNTIYFGEGSWLTVV.

The gene calls are TRBV5-1 and TRBJ2-5, with a possible D match to TRBD2 (6 bases). V was trimmed by 0 bases and J by 0 bases, leaving 15 bases between them. The CDR3 is made up of 17 amino acids. Germline assignment: CDR1 SGHRS and CDR2 YFSETQ. In nucleotides, the CDR3 is TGCGCCAGCAGCTTGGCGTTAGCGGTAGGGTACCAAGAGACCCAGTACTTC. Translated: CASSLALAVGYQETQYF.

V gene TRBV13 combines with J gene TRBJ2-3, with D hard to call. Trimming took 1 base from V and 5 from J, leaving 19 bases between them. CDR1 is PRHDT, CDR2 FYEKMQ, per germline (reference sequence). The CDR3 has 17 residues. The CDR3 region has the DNA TGTGCCAGCAGCTTAGCAGTTGAGGTTGGCAGCCTAGATACGCAGTATTTT. It translates to CASSLAVEVGSLDTQYF.

The rearrangement links TRBV7-2 to TRBJ2-1; a possible D gene is TRBD2 (5 bases). CDR1 is SGHTA and CDR2 is FQGNSA in the germline V gene. This CDR3 is 15 amino acids long. Trimming pared 3 bases from V and 4 bases from J, leaving 13 bases between. CDR3 coding DNA: TGTGCCAGCAGCTTTATTGAGCGGCCATACAATGAGCAGTTCTTC. This translates into CASSFIERPYNEQFF.

The V gene is TRBV19, the J gene TRBJ1-2, with D perhaps matching TRBD1 (6 bases). CDR3 length: 14 amino acids. The V end lost 5 bases, the J end lost 2 bases, and 12 bases lay between the germline ends. Germline loops: CDR1 LNHDA, CDR2 SQIVND (reference sequence). The CDR3 DNA reads as TGTGCCAGTAGTGTACAGGGAGCAAACTATGGCTACACCTTC. This sequence encodes CASSVQGANYGYTF.